The next 32 T cell receptor beta chains were all read from a single sample in a study of blood T cell repertoires in COVID-19. Method: immunoSEQ multiplex PCR; TCRdb's copy keeps in-frame clones and lacks some. The sample lists roughly 72,000 clones; roughly 90% were seen once. Sequencing input: peripheral blood. All receptors derive from a human donor in a cohort sampled during active COVID-19.

The chain uses TRBV13 and TRBJ1-4; no clear D. The V end lost 6 bases, the J end lost 3 bases, and 17 bases lay between the germline ends. CDR1 and CDR2 from the germline V gene are PRHDT and FYEKMQ (reference sequence). The CDR3 length is 16 residues. Here the CDR3 DNA reads TGTGCCAGCAGTCCCGGCCGACGCGGGCCTAATGAAAAACTGTTTTTT. It is translated as CASSPGRRGPNEKLFF. The full variable domain, its missing parts supplied by reference TRBV13 and TRBJ1-4, is AAGVIQSPRHLIKEKRETATLKCYPIPRHDTVYWYQQGPGQDPQFLISFYEKMQSDKGSIPDRFSAQQFSDYHSELNMSSLELGDSALYFCASSPGRRGPNEKLFFGSGTQLSVL.

The chain couples TRBV19 to TRBJ2-5; D might be TRBD2 (5 bases). The germline V gene encodes CDR1 LNHDA and CDR2 SQIVND (reference sequence). Deletions cut 3 bases from V and 5 bases from J, with 13 bases between. CDR3 length: 14 residues. CDR3 sequence (DNA): TGTGCCAGTAGTATGTCCGGGGTGGGCGAGACCCAGTACTTC. The encoded protein is CASSMSGVGETQYF.

The chain carries TRBV3-1 (or the pseudogene TRBV3-2) and TRBJ2-1; maybe TRBD2 (5 bases). The CDR3 is 15 residues long. CDR1 and CDR2 from the germline V gene are LGHDT and YNNKEL (reference sequence). V was pared by 2 bases and J by 3 bases, with 11 bases between. CDR3 loop: CASSQFAGNYNEQFF. The CDR3 DNA follows: TGTGCCAGCAGCCAATTCGCGGGTAACTACAATGAGCAGTTCTTC.

The J gene is TRBJ2-1, the V gene TRBV27; a weak D match, TRBD1 (6 bases). The V end lost 0 bases, the J end lost 10 bases, and 19 bases lay between the germline ends. The CDR3 is 16 amino acids. The germline CDR1 and CDR2 sequences are MNHEY and SMNVEV (reference sequence). The CDR3 nucleotides read TGTGCCAGCAGTTTATCGAGAGGGGGTGCCCTTTCGGAGCAGTTCTTC. It is translated as CASSLSRGGALSEQFF.

CDR3: CAISESGSPYEQYF. The CDR3 nucleotides are TGTGCCATCAGTGAGTCGGGCAGCCCCTACGAGCAGTACTTC. The chain has TRBV10-3 and TRBJ2-7; no clear D. In germline, CDR1 is ENHRY, CDR2 SYGVKD. V was trimmed by 0 bases and J by 2 bases, leaving 8 bases between them. The CDR3 is 14 residues long.

V gene TRBV18 combines with J gene TRBJ2-1; D is perhaps TRBD2 (6 bases). With 3 bases removed from V and 5 bases from J, the gap between germline ends came to 11 bases. CDR1 and CDR2 from the germline V gene are KGHSH and LQKENI. The CDR3 covers 14 residues. The CDR3 DNA is TGTGCCAGCTCACCTGCCGGGAGCAACAATGAGCAGTTCTTC. It translates to CASSPAGSNNEQFF.

This clone was seen a single time. This chain joins TRBV6-6 and TRBJ2-7; 13 nucleotides agree with TRBD2. The CDR3 is made up of 16 amino acids. Germline V gene data show CDR1 as MNHNY and CDR2 as SVGAGI (reference sequence). The J segment lost 3 bases and the V segment lost 0 bases, leaving 2 bases of the junction unmatched. The CDR3 DNA sequence: TGTGCCAGCAGTTACTCGAGGACTAGCGGGAGCTACGAGCAGTACTTC. Translating it yields CASSYSRTSGSYEQYF.

The chain joins TRBV7-2 to TRBJ2-4; 8 nucleotides line up with TRBD2. This CDR3 is 15 amino acids long. Germline V gene data show CDR1 as SGHTA and CDR2 as FQGNSA. Trimming at V came to 4 bases and at J to 7 bases, leaving 9 bases not matched to a gene. The CDR3 region is CASSYTGTRENIQYF. CDR3 sequence (DNA): TGTGCCAGCAGCTACACCGGGACTAGGGAGAACATTCAGTACTTC.

V and J are TRBV19 and TRBJ2-1; no firm D call. The CDR3 contains 13 residues. Trimming took off 4 bases at V and 7 bases at J, with 11 bases between the two ends. Germline assignment: CDR1 LNHDA and CDR2 SQIVND (reference sequence). The CDR3 loop reads CASSTTVSNEQFF. The DNA for the CDR3 is TGTGCCAGTAGTACGACTGTTAGTAATGAGCAGTTCTTC.

The chain has TRBV7-9 and TRBJ1-4, with 8 bases lining up with TRBD1. This CDR3 comprises 15 residues. V shed 5 bases, J shed 7 bases, and the junction held 9 bases outside the gene matches. Germline V CDR1 and CDR2: SEHNR, FQNEAQ (reference sequence). Written as DNA, the CDR3 is TGTGCCAGCAGCGATCAGACAGGGGTCGGTGAAAAACTGTTTTTT. As protein: CASSDQTGVGEKLFF.

V usage is TRBV21-1 and J usage is TRBJ1-6; the listed D gene, TRBD1, was not tested against the DNA. TRBV21-1 is flagged as a pseudogene. The CDR3 spans 16 residues. CDR3 protein: CASPGRQGSYNSPLHF. The CDR3 nucleotides are TGTGCCAGCCCCGGGCGACAGGGCTCCTATAATTCACCCCTCCACTTT.

The chain combines TRBV11-2 with TRBJ2-3; D is unresolved. V was clipped by 4 bases and J by 3 bases, with 8 bases between them. Germline CDR1 is SGHAT and CDR2 is FQNNGV. This CDR3 comprises 13 residues. In nucleotides, the CDR3 is TGTGCCAGCAGCTCCATTACAACAGATACGCAGTATTTT. Its protein product is CASSSITTDTQYF.

This chain uses TRBV7-9 with TRBJ2-1; D may be TRBD2 (6 bases). In germline, CDR1 is SEHNR, CDR2 FQNEAQ (reference sequence). CDR3 length equals 13 residues. Trimming shortened V by 5 bases and J by 3 bases, and 8 bases separated the two germline ends. CDR3 coding DNA: TGTGCCAGCAGCGCCGGGGGCTACAATGAGCAGTTCTTC. This gives the protein CASSAGGYNEQFF.

The rearrangement uses TRBV7-9 and TRBJ2-7; D remains unclear. The length of the CDR3 is 10 residues. Trimming removed 10 bases from V and 0 bases from J, with 4 bases in between. The germline CDR1 and CDR2 sequences are SEHNR and FQNEAQ (reference sequence). The CDR3: CATGSYEQYF. The CDR3 DNA reads TGTGCCACCGGCTCCTACGAGCAGTACTTC.

The rearrangement links TRBV7-8 to TRBJ1-1; D uncertain. The V gene's germline CDR1 is SGHVS and CDR2 FQNEAQ. V lost 1 base and J 1 base, leaving 10 bases between the germline ends. The CDR3 sequence is 15 residues long. The CDR3 sequence is CASSLVIVQNTEAFF. DNA of the CDR3: TGTGCCAGCAGCTTAGTGATAGTGCAGAACACTGAAGCTTTCTTT.

J is TRBJ1-6 and V is TRBV28; 7 positions agree with TRBD1. The germline gives CDR1 MDHEN, CDR2 SYDVKM. There are 17 residues in the CDR3. V shed 2 bases, J shed 4 bases, and the junction held 8 bases outside the gene matches. The CDR3 DNA sequence: TGTGCCAGCAGTTTACCTATCACAGGGGATTATAATTCACCCCTCCACTTT. Encoded protein: CASSLPITGDYNSPLHF. Variable domain in full (rest from reference TRBV28 and TRBJ1-6): DVKVTQSSRYLVKRTGEKVFLECVQDMDHENMFWYRQDPGLGLRLIYFSYDVKMKEKGDIPEGYSVSREKKERFSLILESASTNQTSMYLCASSLPITGDYNSPLHFGNGTRLTVT.

V usage is TRBV6-6 and J usage is TRBJ2-7, with a weak D call TRBD2 (5 bases). V lost 6 bases, J lost 5 bases, and 20 bases lay in between. The germline CDR1 and CDR2 sequences are MNHNY and SVGAGI (reference sequence). This CDR3 region has 15 residues. DNA of the CDR3: TGTGCCAGCAGCTCCGGACTCCCTAACAGTCACGAGCAGTACTTC. Amino acid sequence: CASSSGLPNSHEQYF.

There are a few counts of this clone. The chain has TRBV3-1 (or the pseudogene TRBV3-2) and TRBJ1-1, with 7 positions matching TRBD1. CDR1 and CDR2 from the germline V gene are LGHDT and YNNKEL (reference sequence). The CDR3 runs 14 residues. The V gene end was trimmed by 0 bases and the J gene end by 5 bases; junction bases not matched to a gene: 3. The CDR3 DNA reads TGTGCCAGCAGCCAAGAGACAGGGACGACTGAAGCTTTCTTT. It is translated as CASSQETGTTEAFF.

The V call is TRBV27, the J call TRBJ2-5; TRBD1 matches 8 bases. Germline V gives CDR1 MNHEY, CDR2 SMNVEV (reference sequence). The CDR3 is 13 amino acids. V lost 5 bases, J lost 5 bases, and 4 bases stayed unmatched. CDR3 sequence reads: CASSQTGDETQYF. Here the CDR3 DNA reads TGTGCCAGCAGTCAGACAGGGGACGAGACCCAGTACTTC.

V and J are TRBV4-3 and TRBJ2-3; 7 bases are shared with TRBD1. V lost 5 bases to trimming and J lost 1 base; unmatched junction nucleotides: 3. CDR1 and CDR2 (germline): LGHNA, YSLEER. The CDR3 extends over 14 amino acids. The CDR3 DNA sequence: TGCGCCAGCAGCTACGGACAGGGCACAGATACGCAGTATTTT. Protein: CASSYGQGTDTQYF.

The gene calls are TRBV5-1 and TRBJ1-4; possible D gene TRBD1, 6 bases. The CDR3 is 15 residues long. CDR1 and CDR2 from the germline V gene are SGHRS and YFSETQ. V was trimmed by 0 bases and J by 5 bases, leaving 11 bases between them. This CDR3 reads CASSLATGSNEKLFF. CDR3 DNA sequence: TGCGCCAGCAGCTTGGCGACAGGATCAAATGAAAAACTGTTTTTT.

The V and J genes are TRBV9 and TRBJ2-1, with 8 bases lining up with TRBD1. The CDR3 extends over 15 amino acids. Trimming removed 1 base from V and 6 bases from J; junction bases left unmatched: 6. Germline V gene sequence: CDR1 SGDLS, CDR2 YYNGEE. For the CDR3, the DNA is TGTGCCAGCAGCGTAATTACAGGGGGTGGCAATGAGCAGTTCTTC. Translation gives CASSVITGGGNEQFF.

V usage is TRBV6-5 and J usage is TRBJ1-2, with D possibly matching TRBD1 (5 bases). Germline lookup yields CDR1 MNHEY and CDR2 SVGAGI. The V end was cut by 7 bases, the J end by 4 bases, with 16 bases between. This CDR3 is built from 14 residues. The CDR3 bases are TGTGCCAGCACTCCATCGACAGCTTCCTATGGCTACACCTTC. Translation gives CASTPSTASYGYTF.

The chain recombines TRBV27 with TRBJ2-2, with a weak D call TRBD2 (5 bases). V was cut by 6 bases and J by 2 bases, with 16 bases left in between. This CDR3 comprises 16 residues. Germline-derived CDR1 and CDR2 are MNHEY and SMNVEV (reference sequence). DNA for the CDR3: TGTGCCAGCAGCCCCCGGGCAGCGGTAAACACCGGGGAGCTGTTTTTT. Translation: CASSPRAAVNTGELFF.

V and J are TRBV14 and TRBJ2-3, with 7 bases matching TRBD2. Trimming took 1 base from V and 2 from J; bases not matched to a gene: 6. In germline, CDR1 is SGHDN, CDR2 FVKESK. This CDR3 spans 16 amino acids. The CDR3 sequence is CASSQVGGRFTDTQYF. The CDR3 DNA is TGTGCCAGCAGCCAAGTCGGGGGGAGATTCACAGATACGCAGTATTTT.

The V and J genes are TRBV7-9 and TRBJ2-1, with D possibly being TRBD1 (6 bases). There are 16 residues in the CDR3. Germline-derived CDR1 and CDR2 are SEHNR and FQNEAQ (reference sequence). With 5 bases removed from V and 4 bases from J, the gap between germline ends came to 18 bases. The CDR3 nucleotides read TGTGCCAGCAGCCCAATCCGGGACACCATATACAATGAGCAGTTCTTC. Encoded protein: CASSPIRDTIYNEQFF.

The CDR3 spells CASSHPAGGDNEQFF. In nucleotides, the CDR3 is TGTGCCAGCAGCCACCCGGCGGGGGGGGACAATGAGCAGTTCTTC. The rearrangement uses TRBV6-2 or TRBV6-3 and TRBJ2-1, with 9 positions matching TRBD2. J was trimmed by 5 bases and V by 6 bases; bases with no gene match: 8. CDR3 length: 15 amino acids. In germline, CDR1 is MNHEY, CDR2 SVGEGT.

The CDR3 DNA is TGTGCCAGCAGGACCACGGGAAGCAATCAGCCCCAGCATTTT. It codes for CASRTTGSNQPQHF. This chain joins TRBV6-5 and TRBJ1-5; no clear D. V lost 6 bases and J lost 1, with 10 bases in between. The CDR3 runs to 14 residues. Germline V gives CDR1 MNHEY, CDR2 SVGAGI.

This clone came up once. This chain joins TRBV7-2 and TRBJ2-3; D is undetermined. Looked up from germline, CDR1 is SGHTA and CDR2 is FQGNSA. V was trimmed by 3 bases and J by 3 bases, leaving 16 bases between them. The CDR3 loop spans 16 amino acids. The CDR3 loop is CASSFDSLRTTDTQYF. CDR3 DNA sequence: TGTGCCAGCAGCTTCGACTCTCTCCGCACGACAGATACGCAGTATTTT.

The rearrangement joins TRBV4-1 to TRBJ2-2; TRBD2 agrees at 11 bases. Germline V gene data show CDR1 as MGHRA and CDR2 as YSYEKL. Germline trimming cut 5 bases from V and 5 bases from J; bases unmatched to any gene: 10. CDR3 length: 17 amino acids. The CDR3 sequence is CASSYPPSGRWTGELFF. DNA of the CDR3: TGCGCCAGCAGCTACCCTCCTAGCGGGAGGTGGACCGGGGAGCTGTTTTTT.

This chain uses TRBV5-1 with TRBJ2-7; possibly TRBD1 for D (5 bases). This CDR3 contains 12 residues. CDR1 and CDR2 (germline): SGHRS, YFSETQ. Trimming pared 4 bases from V and 2 bases from J, leaving 7 bases between. The CDR3 DNA sequence: TGCGCCAGCAGCAAGGACACCTACGAGCAGTACTTC. Protein: CASSKDTYEQYF. Full variable domain (outside the CDR3, taken from reference TRBV5-1 and TRBJ2-7): KAGVTQTPRYLIKTRGQQVTLSCSPISGHRSVSWYQQTPGQGLQFLFEYFSETQRNKGNFPGRFSGRQFSNSRSEMNVSTLELGDSALYLCASSKDTYEQYFGPGTRLTVT.

The rearrangement uses TRBV19 and TRBJ2-3, with D possibly being TRBD2 (5 bases). Looked up from germline, CDR1 is LNHDA and CDR2 is SQIVND (reference sequence). This CDR3 is built from 16 residues. Deletions cut 2 bases from V and 2 bases from J, with 14 bases between. CDR3 bases: TGTGCCAGTAGTATATTCGGACGGGGAAACACAGATACGCAGTATTTT. This translates into CASSIFGRGNTDTQYF.